One sample yielded the 18 T cell receptor beta chains listed below, sequenced in a study of T cell changes during pregnancy in multiple sclerosis. Produced via immunoSEQ multiplex PCR; TCRdb's table is partial and in-frame only. The sample carries over 75,000 clones, 85% to 95% recorded once. The sample here was peripheral blood, taken in the first trimester of pregnancy. The receptors originated from a female donor with multiple sclerosis, enrolled in a pregnancy study.

In this sample, this clone turned up a few times. The V gene is TRBV2, the J gene TRBJ1-1; 8 bases map to TRBD1. CDR1 is SNHLY, CDR2 FYNNEI, per germline. The V segment lost 7 bases and the J segment 3 bases; nucleotides outside the gene matches: 4. This CDR3 is built from 13 residues. The CDR3 sequence: CASNTDRDTEAFF. Written as DNA, the CDR3 is TGTGCCAGCAACACGGACAGGGACACTGAAGCTTTCTTT.

The chain joins TRBV5-1 to TRBJ2-3; weak D call: TRBD2 (5 bases). This CDR3 is 15 amino acids long. V lost 6 bases, J lost 4 bases, and 18 bases lay in between. Germline lookup yields CDR1 SGHRS and CDR2 YFSETQ. The CDR3: CASTASGYGADTQYF. The CDR3 coding sequence is TGCGCCAGCACCGCAAGCGGATACGGGGCAGATACGCAGTATTTT.

The CDR3 nucleotides are TGTGCCAGCAGTTGGGCGGCGGGGGCCGGGGAGCTGTTTTTT. This gives the protein CASSWAAGAGELFF. This sequence joins TRBV6-5 and TRBJ2-2; 7 bases agree with TRBD2. The trim removed 4 bases at V and 6 bases at J, leaving 5 bases unmatched. The CDR3 spans 14 residues. Per the germline V gene, CDR1 is MNHEY and CDR2 is SVGAGI.

The chain employs TRBV7-2 and TRBJ2-2, with D maybe TRBD2 (6 bases). V was pared by 4 bases and J by 7 bases, with 13 bases between. CDR1 SGHTA and CDR2 FQGNSA come from the germline V gene. The CDR3 consists of 14 residues. The CDR3 DNA reads TGTGCCAGCAGCTGGCTGGGACTGGGCGGGGAGCTGTTTTTT. It yields the protein CASSWLGLGGELFF.

The chain has TRBV28 and TRBJ2-2, with D uncertain. The V and J ends lost 1 base and 5 bases respectively, with 8 bases between them. CDR1 and CDR2 from the germline V gene are MDHEN and SYDVKM. This CDR3 is built from 14 residues. CDR3 sequence (DNA): TGTGCCAGCAGTTTATTCGGTGAGACCGGGGAGCTGTTTTTT. Translating gives CASSLFGETGELFF.

This chain links TRBV10-3 with TRBJ2-4, with 10 bases fitting TRBD2. Germline values: CDR1 ENHRY, CDR2 SYGVKD. V was pared by 6 bases and J by 4 bases, with 9 bases of the junction left unmatched. This CDR3 has 16 amino acids. In nucleotides, the CDR3 is TGTGCCATCAGCGACCCCTGGACTAGCGGAAAAAACATTCAGTACTTC. This codes for CAISDPWTSGKNIQYF.

The chain joins TRBV27 to TRBJ2-7; 10 bases match TRBD2. V lost 3 bases, J lost 5 bases, and 7 bases stayed unmatched. This CDR3 region has 15 residues. Germline loops: CDR1 MNHEY, CDR2 SMNVEV (reference sequence). The chain's CDR3 is CASSFRLAGVNEQYF. The DNA for the CDR3 is TGTGCCAGCAGTTTTAGGCTAGCGGGAGTTAACGAGCAGTACTTC.

This CDR3 is CASSSSAGGYNEQFF. The CDR3, as DNA: TGTGCCAGCAGCTCGTCAGCGGGGGGCTACAATGAGCAGTTCTTC. The rearrangement uses TRBV13 and TRBJ2-1, with 9 nucleotides matching TRBD2. Germline CDR1 PRHDT, CDR2 FYEKMQ (reference sequence). Unmatched junction bases numbered 4, after V lost 4 bases and J lost 3 bases. This CDR3 is 15 amino acids long.

This sequence joins TRBV5-6 and TRBJ1-5; no clear D. Trimming removed 4 bases from V and 3 bases from J, with 11 bases in between. The CDR3 has 14 amino acids. Germline V gene lookup returns CDR1 SGHDT and CDR2 YYEEEE. The CDR3 bases are TGTGCCAGCAGCAGCGGCGGGTACAATCAGCCCCAGCATTTT. This translates into CASSSGGYNQPQHF.

The chain uses TRBV28 and TRBJ1-3, with D uncertain. CDR3 length equals 12 residues. Trimming left V 6 bases short and J 5 bases short, with 8 bases between. Germline V gene data show CDR1 as MDHEN and CDR2 as SYDVKM. CDR3: CASSPLRNTIYF. CDR3 in DNA: TGTGCCAGCAGCCCCCTTCGAAACACCATATATTTT.

The J gene is TRBJ2-7, the V gene TRBV6-5, with 10 bases lining up with TRBD1. J lost 3 bases, V lost 4 bases, and 3 bases had no gene match. CDR3 size: 14 residues. Germline V gene data show CDR1 as MNHEY and CDR2 as SVGAGI. CDR3 amino acids: CASSSRTGGYEQYF. DNA for the CDR3: TGTGCCAGCAGTTCCCGGACAGGGGGCTACGAGCAGTACTTC.

The CDR3 sequence: CATSRDRGQATEAFF. CDR3 DNA sequence: TGTGCCACCAGCAGAGATAGGGGCCAGGCTACGGAAGCTTTCTTT. The chain joins TRBV15 to TRBJ1-1; a weak D match, TRBD1 (5 bases). CDR3 size: 15 residues. Trimming stripped 0 bases from V and 8 bases from J, with 16 bases between. Germline V gene data show CDR1 as LNHNV and CDR2 as YYDKDF (reference sequence).

The chain employs TRBV5-6 and TRBJ2-3; TRBD2 matches 7 bases. V lost 0 bases, J lost 6 bases, and 4 bases stayed unmatched. Per the germline V gene, CDR1 is SGHDT and CDR2 is YYEEEE. CDR3 length: 14 amino acids. This chain's CDR3 is CASSLGDYSDTQYF. CDR3 bases: TGTGCCAGCAGCTTGGGGGACTATTCGGATACGCAGTATTTT.

This clone came up a few times. The chain uses TRBV9 and TRBJ1-1; no clear D gene. Trimming took 0 bases from V and 1 from J, leaving 13 bases between them. This CDR3 comprises 16 residues. The germline CDR1 and CDR2 sequences are SGDLS and YYNGEE. The CDR3 here is CASSVELFLENTEAFF. CDR3 nucleotide sequence: TGTGCCAGCAGCGTAGAACTTTTCCTCGAGAACACTGAAGCTTTCTTT.

J is TRBJ1-2 and V is TRBV7-2, with D maybe TRBD1 (5 bases). This CDR3 comprises 14 residues. Germline CDR1 reads SGHTA; CDR2 reads FQGNSA. The V end was cut by 5 bases, the J end by 8 bases, with 18 bases between. In nucleotides, the CDR3 is TGTGCCAGCAGCCCCCAGGGCAGCTTCGGCGGCTACACCTTC. This translates into CASSPQGSFGGYTF.

The rearrangement joins TRBV28 to TRBJ2-1, with D perhaps matching TRBD2 (5 bases). Germline loops: CDR1 MDHEN, CDR2 SYDVKM. The length of the CDR3 is 15 residues. V shed 5 bases and J shed 0 bases, with 11 bases lying between them. The DNA of the CDR3 is TGTGCCAGCAGTACCAGCGGCCGCTCCTACAATGAGCAGTTCTTC. As protein: CASSTSGRSYNEQFF.

The chain employs TRBV7-9 and TRBJ2-7; 7 bases match TRBD1. CDR3 length: 14 residues. V dropped 3 bases and J dropped 2; count of bases not matched to a gene: 4. CDR1 is SEHNR and CDR2 is FQNEAQ in the germline V gene (reference sequence). The CDR3 loop reads CASSFRDRAYEQYF. DNA for the CDR3: TGTGCCAGCAGCTTTAGGGACAGAGCCTACGAGCAGTACTTC.

The chain recombines TRBV29-1 with TRBJ1-2; 8 positions match TRBD1. CDR3 size: 12 residues. The V gene's germline CDR1 is SQVTM and CDR2 ANQGSEA. V shed 6 bases and J 5 bases; nucleotides not matched to a gene: 5. The CDR3 loop reads CSVTGEEYGYTF. The CDR3 coding sequence is TGCAGCGTGACAGGGGAAGAATATGGCTACACCTTC.